A single sample is the source of the 28 T cell receptor beta chains below, sequenced in a study of T cells in Graves' hyperthyroidism and ophthalmopathy. RNA transcripts gave rise to amplified TCR beta CDR3 regions. The study used the HTBI primer set for a first-round RT-PCR of the TCR CDR3. One entry per CDR3 protein results from TCRdb running MiXCR on the multiplex PCR reads. The data hold around 600,000 distinct CDR3 sequences, with around 13% observed a single time. Input material: blood. Receptors originate from a woman aged 50 to 65 with Graves' ophthalmopathy.

The rearrangement links TRBV12-3 or TRBV12-4 to TRBJ1-5, with 7 nucleotides matching TRBD1. The CDR3 loop spans 16 amino acids. The junction had 13 bases not matched to a gene; V was cut back by 7 bases and J by 4 bases. CDR3: CASTPPGGPGNQPQHF. CDR3 bases: TGTGCCAGCACCCCACCAGGGGGGCCTGGGAATCAGCCCCAGCATTTT.

The sample holds a few counts of this clonotype. The CDR3 reads CASSLVGRNQETQYF. In DNA, the CDR3 is TGTGCCAGCAGTTTGGTTGGTCGTAACCAAGAGACCCAGTACTTC. The rearrangement links TRBV27 to TRBJ2-5; D is unresolved. Germline V lookup: CDR1 MNHEY, CDR2 SMNVEV (reference sequence). This CDR3 is built from 15 residues. Trimming cost V 3 bases and J 0 bases, with 11 bases left between them.

This clonotype was detected once. The CDR3 bases are TGCAGTGCTCTATTAGCGGGAGGGGGGGGTGAGCAGTACTTC. Protein: CSALLAGGGGEQYF. V usage is TRBV20-1 and J usage is TRBJ2-7, with 11 nucleotides matching TRBD2. Losses at the gene ends were 5 bases for V and 7 bases for J; bases not matched to a gene: 10. Germline V CDR1 and CDR2: DFQATT, SNEGSKA (reference sequence). This CDR3 contains 14 residues.

This chain links TRBV27 with TRBJ1-2; D gene uncertain. V gave up 0 bases and J gave up 8 bases, with 13 bases separating them. The CDR3 is 14 residues long. Germline V gives CDR1 MNHEY, CDR2 SMNVEV (reference sequence). Written as DNA, the CDR3 is TGTGCCAGCAGTTTATCACCCGCCTTGGGAGGCTACACCTTC. It translates to CASSLSPALGGYTF.

This chain joins TRBV30 and TRBJ2-3; possibly TRBD2 for D (6 bases). V was cut by 5 bases and J by 1 base, with 13 bases left in between. Germline V gene sequence: CDR1 GTSNPN, CDR2 SVGIG (reference sequence). CDR3 length: 14 residues. CDR3: CAWSPGERTDTQYF. The DNA for the CDR3 is TGTGCCTGGTCGCCGGGGGAGCGCACAGATACGCAGTATTTT.

This clonotype was seen only a few times. The chain has TRBV7-9 and TRBJ2-2; 10 positions agree with TRBD1. Per germline, CDR1 SEHNR and CDR2 FQNEAQ (reference sequence). This CDR3 comprises 16 residues. The V and J ends lost 5 bases and 7 bases, in that order; junction bases with no gene match: 10. CDR3 DNA: TGTGCCAGCAGCCACCCAAGGGACAGGGGAGGCGGGGAGCTGTTTTTT. This encodes CASSHPRDRGGGELFF.

This clonotype was seen at least ten times. This rearrangement joins TRBV28 to TRBJ2-7; tentatively, D is TRBD1 (6 bases). Trimming removed 5 bases at V and 1 base at J, with 12 bases between. Germline V gene lookup returns CDR1 MDHEN and CDR2 SYDVKM. The CDR3 runs 14 residues. The CDR3 reads CASSLWDTSYEQYF. Written as DNA, the CDR3 is TGTGCCAGCAGTCTTTGGGACACTTCCTACGAGCAGTACTTC.

The V and J genes are TRBV12-3 or TRBV12-4 and TRBJ1-6; unclear D gene. The CDR3 loop spans 16 amino acids. Trimming cost V 8 bases and J 0 bases, with 14 bases left between them. This CDR3 is CASSYAESSYNSPLHF. CDR3 in DNA: TGTGCCAGCTCATATGCCGAAAGCTCCTATAATTCACCCCTCCACTTT.

In this sample, this clonotype turned up a few times. This chain connects TRBV6-2 or TRBV6-3 to TRBJ1-2, with no clear D. CDR1 is MNHEY, CDR2 SVGEGT, per germline. Trimming cost V 3 bases and J 4 bases, with 12 bases left between them. The CDR3 has 14 residues. For the CDR3, the DNA is TGTGCCAGCAGTTATCAGCCAGCTCTCTATGGCTACACCTTC. Translation gives CASSYQPALYGYTF.

Only a few counts were recorded for this clonotype. The chain is built from TRBV6-1 and TRBJ2-3, with no clear D. This CDR3 has 12 amino acids. Trimming removed 5 bases at V and 5 bases at J, with 8 bases between. The germline gives CDR1 MNHNS, CDR2 SASEGT. CDR3 in amino acids: CASSWGGDTQYF. CDR3 sequence (DNA): TGTGCCAGCAGTTGGGGTGGAGATACGCAGTATTTT.

This rearrangement joins TRBV25-1 to TRBJ1-3, with D perhaps TRBD1 (5 bases). CDR3 length equals 14 residues. The germline CDR1 and CDR2 sequences are MGHDK and SYGVNS. Trimming removed 1 base at V and 9 bases at J, with 13 bases between. The CDR3 DNA is TGTGCCAGCAGTGAATTAGGGCAGCAGGGCACCATATATTTT. As protein: CASSELGQQGTIYF.

Only a few counts were recorded for this clonotype. With a much larger clone just one base away, this may be a read error. The chain employs TRBV6-2 or TRBV6-3 and TRBJ1-1, with D unresolved. Looked up from germline, CDR1 is MNHEY and CDR2 is SVGEGT. The CDR3 is made up of 14 amino acids. The DNA for the CDR3 is TGTGCCGGCAGGCCGACGCGCAGCGGCACTGAAGCTTTCTTT. Translated, it gives CAGRPTRSGTEAFF.

This clonotype came up many times. V gene TRBV27 combines with J gene TRBJ2-7; no clear D. V lost 3 bases and J lost 0, with 9 bases in between. The CDR3 spans 14 residues. Per the germline V gene, CDR1 is MNHEY and CDR2 is SMNVEV (reference sequence). The CDR3 DNA follows: TGTGCCAGCAGTTTGAAAGGGTTCTCCTACGAGCAGTACTTC. Translating it yields CASSLKGFSYEQYF.

This clonotype was observed many times. V and J are TRBV12-3 or TRBV12-4 and TRBJ2-1; a possible D gene is TRBD1 (5 bases). The CDR3 covers 14 residues. V dropped 3 bases and J dropped 6 bases, with 12 bases sitting between them. This chain's CDR3 is CASSFRAESNEQFF. CDR3 sequence (DNA): TGTGCCAGCAGTTTCAGGGCAGAGAGCAATGAGCAGTTCTTC.

At least ten counts were recorded for this clonotype. The V and J genes are TRBV3-1 and TRBJ2-7; D not certain. This CDR3 has 15 residues. Looked up from germline, CDR1 is LGHDT and CDR2 is YNNKEL (reference sequence). The V and J ends lost 0 bases and 2 bases respectively, with 11 bases between them. The CDR3 sequence is CASSQDAGPTYEQYF. The CDR3 region has the DNA TGTGCCAGCAGCCAAGATGCTGGGCCCACCTACGAGCAGTACTTC.

The chain has TRBV12-3 or TRBV12-4 and TRBJ2-4, with TRBD2 identical over 11 bases. This CDR3 has 17 amino acids. V trimming: 6 bases; J trimming: 3 bases; junction bases outside the gene matches: 10. CDR3 sequence reads: CASSSTGTSGIKNIQYF. CDR3 bases: TGTGCCAGCAGCTCTACCGGGACTAGCGGTATCAAAAACATTCAGTACTTC.

The V call is TRBV5-1, the J call TRBJ2-7; 12 bases match TRBD1. The germline V gene encodes CDR1 SGHRS and CDR2 YFSETQ. The junction had 8 bases not matched to a gene; V was cut back by 1 base and J by 9 bases. This CDR3 comprises 15 residues. The CDR3 sequence is CASSLPGQGADGQYF. CDR3 nucleotide sequence: TGCGCCAGCAGCTTGCCGGGACAGGGGGCCGACGGGCAGTACTTC.

There are a few counts of this clonotype. V gene TRBV9 combines with J gene TRBJ2-1; TRBD1 matches at 10 bases. This CDR3 has 16 residues. Per the germline V gene, CDR1 is SGDLS and CDR2 is YYNGEE. Trimming removed 3 bases from V and 3 bases from J; junction bases left unmatched: 6. Here the CDR3 DNA reads TGTGCCAGCAGCGCCGACGGGACAGGGGTCTACAATGAGCAGTTCTTC. This sequence encodes CASSADGTGVYNEQFF. Supplemented by reference TRBV9 and TRBJ2-1, the full variable domain reads DSGVTQTPKHLITATGQRVTLRCSPRSGDLSVYWYQQSLDQGLQFLIQYYNGEERAKGNILERFSAQQFPDLHSELNLSSLELGDSALYFCASSADGTGVYNEQFFGPGTRLTVL.

This clonotype came up many times. CDR3 region: CASSLEGQGPYNEQFF. The CDR3 coding sequence is TGCGCCAGCAGCTTGGAGGGACAGGGCCCATACAATGAGCAGTTCTTC. The gene calls are TRBV5-1 and TRBJ2-1, with 9 nucleotides matching TRBD1. The CDR3 has 16 amino acids. The V segment lost 0 bases and the J segment 4 bases; nucleotides outside the gene matches: 5. From germline, CDR1 is SGHRS and CDR2 YFSETQ.

The chain carries TRBV11-2 and TRBJ1-1, with D unclear. Trimming shortened V by 2 bases and J by 6 bases, and 13 bases separated the two germline ends. Germline values: CDR1 SGHAT, CDR2 FQNNGV. The CDR3 has 14 residues. The CDR3 bases are TGTGCCAGCAGCTTAAGGCGAAGGGCGGCTGAAGCTTTCTTT. Translation gives CASSLRRRAAEAFF.

The table lists this clonotype with many counts. The rearrangement joins TRBV20-1 to TRBJ2-4; D gene unclear. Germline V gene sequence: CDR1 DFQATT, CDR2 SNEGSKA (reference sequence). Deletions cut 6 bases from V and 6 bases from J, with 15 bases between. The length of the CDR3 is 13 residues. Written as DNA, the CDR3 is TGCAGTGCGAGACGGGCTCTGGGAAACATTCAGTACTTC. Residues: CSARRALGNIQYF.

This clonotype was detected only a few times. The gene calls are TRBV5-1 and TRBJ2-7; 9 nucleotides line up with TRBD2. V lost 4 bases, J lost 7 bases, and 12 bases stayed unmatched. Germline-derived CDR1 and CDR2 are SGHRS and YFSETQ. This CDR3 comprises 15 residues. The CDR3 sequence is CASSLAASGMEEQYF. Here the CDR3 DNA reads TGCGCCAGCAGCCTGGCGGCTAGCGGGATGGAAGAGCAGTACTTC.

This clonotype has a count of ten or more. The chain recombines TRBV14 with TRBJ2-7, with 7 bases fitting TRBD1. The CDR3 length is 15 residues. J gave up 2 bases and V 1 base, and 5 bases lay outside the gene matches. Per germline, CDR1 SGHDN and CDR2 FVKESK. The CDR3 protein is CASSQAGTVAYEQYF. The CDR3 region has the DNA TGTGCCAGCAGCCAAGCCGGGACAGTGGCCTACGAGCAGTACTTC.

This clonotype showed up just a few times. The chain employs TRBV6-1 and TRBJ2-1, with D maybe TRBD1 (5 bases). V lost 8 bases and J lost 5, with 10 bases in between. This CDR3 contains 12 residues. Germline V gives CDR1 MNHNS, CDR2 SASEGT. Here the CDR3 DNA reads TGTGCCAGCTTTCAGGGAAACAATGAGCAGTTCTTC. This codes for CASFQGNNEQFF.

This clonotype was seen at least ten times. V is TRBV30 and J is TRBJ1-5, with 12 nucleotides matching TRBD1. V lost 1 base, J lost 4 bases, and 5 bases stayed unmatched. Germline V gives CDR1 GTSNPN, CDR2 SVGIG (reference sequence). This CDR3 region has 16 residues. The CDR3 is CAWSEGGQGANQPQHF. As DNA, the CDR3 is TGTGCCTGGAGTGAGGGGGGACAGGGGGCAAATCAGCCCCAGCATTTT.

The chain uses TRBV19 and TRBJ2-1; 16 bases agree with TRBD2. V was clipped by 3 bases and J by 9 bases; unmatched bases: 17. CDR1 is LNHDA and CDR2 is SQIVND in the germline V gene (reference sequence). The CDR3 is 20 amino acids. As DNA, the CDR3 is TGTGCCAGTAGTATTCTGGGGATCGGGACTAGCGGGAGGGCCATCGTTGAGCAGTTCTTC. This codes for CASSILGIGTSGRAIVEQFF.

This clonotype was seen at least ten times. The chain couples TRBV20-1 to TRBJ1-5; TRBD1 might be the D (6 bases). CDR3 length equals 14 residues. The V end was cut by 5 bases, the J end by 5 bases, with 16 bases between. Per germline, CDR1 DFQATT and CDR2 SNEGSKA (reference sequence). The CDR3 nucleotides read TGCAGTGCTTTGGACAGTTATGGGGATCAGCCCCAGCATTTT. Translation: CSALDSYGDQPQHF.

CDR3 bases: TGTGCCAGCAGCTTATTGGGGGCAGGACAGCCCCAGCATTTT. Protein product: CASSLLGAGQPQHF. The chain is built from TRBV7-9 and TRBJ1-5; possibly TRBD1 for D (6 bases). Trimming removed 2 bases from V and 7 bases from J, with 12 bases in between. CDR3 length: 14 residues. Germline V CDR1 and CDR2: SEHNR, FQNEAQ (reference sequence).